The source of this TCR beta chain is a study of blood T cell repertoires in COVID-19. Study summary: Acute and convalescent COVID-19 samples came from the United States, Italy and Spain.

Only one count was recorded for this clone. Produced via immunoSEQ multiplex PCR; TCRdb's table is partial and in-frame only. The data show 120,000 to 150,000 clones, roughly 83% seen once. Sequenced input: PBMCs or T cells enriched from blood (not recorded which). The TCR sequence derives from a man between 40 and 49 years old with acute COVID-19.

CDR3 nucleotides: TGTGCCAGCAGTAACAGGGGGCCAAACACCGGGGAGCTGTTTTTT. It codes for CASSNRGPNTGELFF. V gene TRBV6-2 or TRBV6-3 combines with J gene TRBJ2-2; the match to TRBD1 covers 9 bases. Germline V gene data show CDR1 as MNHEY and CDR2 as SVGEGT. The CDR3 is 15 amino acids. The V and J ends lost 5 bases and 2 bases, in that order; junction bases with no gene match: 3.